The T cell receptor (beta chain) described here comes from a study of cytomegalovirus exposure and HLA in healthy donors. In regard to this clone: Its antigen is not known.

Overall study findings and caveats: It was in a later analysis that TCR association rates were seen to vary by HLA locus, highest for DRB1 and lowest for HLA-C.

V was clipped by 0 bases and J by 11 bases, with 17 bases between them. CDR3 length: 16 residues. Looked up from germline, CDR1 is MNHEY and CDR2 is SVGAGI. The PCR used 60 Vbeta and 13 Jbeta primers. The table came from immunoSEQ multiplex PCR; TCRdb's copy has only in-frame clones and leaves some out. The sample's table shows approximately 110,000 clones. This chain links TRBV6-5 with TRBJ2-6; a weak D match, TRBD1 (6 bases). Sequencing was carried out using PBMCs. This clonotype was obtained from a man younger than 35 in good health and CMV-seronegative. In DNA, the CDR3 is TGTGCCAGCAGTTACTCGTGGTCAGGGGTCGCCCACGTCCTGACTTTC. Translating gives CASSYSWSGVAHVLTF.